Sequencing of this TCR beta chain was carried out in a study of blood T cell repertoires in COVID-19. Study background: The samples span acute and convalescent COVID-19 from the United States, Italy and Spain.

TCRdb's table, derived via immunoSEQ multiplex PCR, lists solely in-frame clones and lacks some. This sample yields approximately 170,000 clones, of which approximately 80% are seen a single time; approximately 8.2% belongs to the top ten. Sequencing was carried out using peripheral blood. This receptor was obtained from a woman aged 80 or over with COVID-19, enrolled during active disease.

The CDR3 region has the DNA TGCGCCAGCAGCTCAAGCGAGGGCGTTGGAGCTTTCTTT. It encodes CASSSSEGVGAFF. The chain uses TRBV5-1 and TRBJ1-1; D gene ambiguous. Germline V gene sequence: CDR1 SGHRS, CDR2 YFSETQ. This CDR3 has 13 amino acids. Trimming stripped 3 bases from V and 10 bases from J, with 16 bases between.